Listed here are 12 T cell receptor beta chains from one sample, sequenced in a study of blood T cell repertoires in COVID-19. The table came from immunoSEQ multiplex PCR; TCRdb's copy has only in-frame clones and leaves some out. The sample lists about 170,000 clones, approximately 85% occurring once. Sequences were obtained from peripheral blood. The receptor set was obtained from an elderly woman with COVID-19, enrolled during active disease.

V gene TRBV7-6 combines with J gene TRBJ1-1; D may be TRBD1 (6 bases). There are 16 residues in the CDR3. CDR1 SGHVS and CDR2 FNYEAQ come from the germline V gene. The ends were cut back, 2 bases at V and 4 bases at J, with 17 bases in the middle. The CDR3 bases are TGTGCCAGCAGCTTATGGGGGGGCAGTGGGGCCACTGAAGCTTTCTTT. The encoded protein is CASSLWGGSGATEAFF.

V and J are TRBV10-3 and TRBJ2-7; D unclear. This CDR3 spans 14 amino acids. Trimming left V 6 bases short and J 1 base short, with 13 bases between. Germline CDR1 reads ENHRY; CDR2 reads SYGVKD. As DNA, the CDR3 is TGTGCCATCAGCGAGGCTACCTCGTCCTACGAGCAGTACTTC. Translated: CAISEATSSYEQYF.

The chain recombines TRBV7-9 with TRBJ1-1; D might be TRBD1 (6 bases). Germline-derived CDR1 and CDR2 are SEHNR and FQNEAQ (reference sequence). V was clipped by 5 bases and J by 1 base, with 17 bases between them. The CDR3 covers 16 residues. The CDR3 loop is CASSPRWEGGNTEAFF. The CDR3 nucleotides are TGTGCCAGCAGCCCCCGATGGGAAGGGGGGAACACTGAAGCTTTCTTT.

The gene calls are TRBV27 and TRBJ1-6; D perhaps matches TRBD1 (6 bases). This CDR3 has 15 amino acids. Germline-derived CDR1 and CDR2 are MNHEY and SMNVEV (reference sequence). V gave up 3 bases and J gave up 6 bases, with 12 bases separating them. DNA of the CDR3: TGTGCCAGCAGTTTCGACAGGCTGGGTAATTCACCCCTCCACTTT. It codes for CASSFDRLGNSPLHF.

V and J are TRBV19 and TRBJ2-1, with a tentative D call TRBD2 (7 bases). The germline gives CDR1 LNHDA, CDR2 SQIVND (reference sequence). Trimming cost V 5 bases and J 0 bases, with 14 bases left between them. This CDR3 is 16 amino acids long. CDR3 sequence: CASSGRGASSYNEQFF. CDR3 in DNA: TGTGCCAGTAGTGGCCGGGGGGCCAGCTCCTACAATGAGCAGTTCTTC.

V and J are TRBV6-2 or TRBV6-3 and TRBJ1-2; possibly TRBD1 for D (5 bases). Germline CDR1 MNHEY, CDR2 SVGEGT. This CDR3 has 15 amino acids. Trimming took 2 bases from V and 2 from J, leaving 12 bases between them. The CDR3 coding sequence is TGTGCCAGCAGTTACATCGTTAGGGGAAACTATGGCTACACCTTC. It codes for CASSYIVRGNYGYTF.

This chain links TRBV30 with TRBJ2-2, with 9 bases that match TRBD1. Unmatched junction bases numbered 14, after V lost 5 bases and J lost 7 bases. The CDR3 has 16 amino acids. Germline CDR1 is GTSNPN and CDR2 is SVGIG (reference sequence). The CDR3 spells CAWVQGAQLKGGELFF. Here the CDR3 DNA reads TGTGCCTGGGTACAGGGGGCCCAGCTGAAAGGCGGGGAGCTGTTTTTT.

This chain joins TRBV29-1 and TRBJ1-5, with TRBD1 matching 9 bases. The CDR3 has 13 amino acids. Trimming cost V 5 bases and J 3 bases; bases outside gene matches: 2. In germline, CDR1 is SQVTM, CDR2 ANQGSEA. The CDR3 bases are TGCAGCGTTACAGGGGGCTTCAATCAGCCCCAGCATTTT. Protein product: CSVTGGFNQPQHF.

The rearrangement links TRBV3-1 (or the pseudogene TRBV3-2) to TRBJ2-1, with 13 nucleotides matching TRBD2. This CDR3 spans 18 amino acids. The germline V gene has CDR1 LGHDT and CDR2 YNNKEL (reference sequence). V was clipped by 4 bases and J by 7 bases; unmatched bases: 13. CDR3: CASSPNNILAGGSNEQFF. CDR3 in DNA: TGTGCCAGCAGCCCAAACAATATACTAGCGGGAGGGAGTAATGAGCAGTTCTTC.

The chain has TRBV11-2 and TRBJ2-3; TRBD2 might be the D (6 bases). The CDR3 has 17 residues. The germline CDR1 and CDR2 sequences are SGHAT and FQNNGV. V was clipped by 1 base and J by 1 base, with 15 bases between them. The CDR3 protein is CASSLGLSRGGTDTQYF. The CDR3 DNA is TGTGCCAGCAGCTTAGGATTGTCGCGGGGAGGCACAGATACGCAGTATTTT.

The J gene is TRBJ1-4, the V gene TRBV9, with 7 bases that match TRBD1. The germline gives CDR1 SGDLS, CDR2 YYNGEE. The CDR3 totals 16 residues. V gave up 3 bases and J gave up 4 bases; unmatched junction bases: 9. DNA of the CDR3: TGTGCCAGCAGCGCCTCCGGGACAGAGTTTAATGAAAAACTGTTTTTT. Translating gives CASSASGTEFNEKLFF.

The chain employs TRBV11-3 and TRBJ2-3; D is possibly TRBD1 (6 bases). V was shortened by 5 bases and J by 1 base, with 16 bases between the two germline ends. The CDR3 runs 16 residues. The germline CDR1 and CDR2 sequences are SGHNT and YENEEA. The CDR3 sequence is CASSPGRTGRTDTQYF. The CDR3 DNA sequence: TGTGCCAGCAGCCCTGGGCGCACAGGGCGCACAGATACGCAGTATTTT.